A single TCR beta chain is shown here with its context. Its antigen is not identified. A 5'RACE template-switching step, the method used to make TCR cDNA, added a universal primer site and UMIs. TCRdb passed the 5' RACE reads through MiXCR, listing each CDR3 protein once. Of 300,000 to 400,000 distinct CDR3 sequences listed, about an eighth are singletons. The data were taken from a study of T cells after yellow fever vaccination. Study-level points and caveats: Post-booster reappearance was seen for most primary-vaccination clones (around 96% CD4, 88% CD8). Only a small proportion of the clonotypes turned up in both the CD4 and the CD8 compartments, likely arising from convergent recombination.

CDR3 size: 13 residues. Germline lookup yields CDR1 SGHTA and CDR2 FQGTGA. Trimming cost V 11 bases and J 10 bases, with 18 bases left between them. Material: CD4+ T cells sorted from PBMCs, obtained 15 days after the yellow fever booster vaccination. This receptor was taken from a man aged 18 to 30 who received the YFV17D yellow fever vaccine. The V and J genes are TRBV7-3 and TRBJ1-6; D call uncertain. CDR3 DNA: TGTGCCGCCCCGGGCGTAGGCGGATCACCCCTCCACTTT. This translates into CAAPGVGGSPLHF.